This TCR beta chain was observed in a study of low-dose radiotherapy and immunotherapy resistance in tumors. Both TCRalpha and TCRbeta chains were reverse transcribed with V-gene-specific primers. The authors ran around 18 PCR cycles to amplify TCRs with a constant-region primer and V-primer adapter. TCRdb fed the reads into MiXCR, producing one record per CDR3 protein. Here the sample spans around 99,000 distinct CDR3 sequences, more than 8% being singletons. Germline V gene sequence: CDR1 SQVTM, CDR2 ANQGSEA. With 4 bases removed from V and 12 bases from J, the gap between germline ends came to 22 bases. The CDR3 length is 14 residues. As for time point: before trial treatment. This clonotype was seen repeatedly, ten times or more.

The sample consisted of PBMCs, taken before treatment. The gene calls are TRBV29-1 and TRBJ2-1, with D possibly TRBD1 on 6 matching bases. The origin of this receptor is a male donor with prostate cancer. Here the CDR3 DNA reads TGCAGCGTTGTGGAACAGGGTAATTCACTTGGGCAGTTCTTC. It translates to CSVVEQGNSLGQFF.